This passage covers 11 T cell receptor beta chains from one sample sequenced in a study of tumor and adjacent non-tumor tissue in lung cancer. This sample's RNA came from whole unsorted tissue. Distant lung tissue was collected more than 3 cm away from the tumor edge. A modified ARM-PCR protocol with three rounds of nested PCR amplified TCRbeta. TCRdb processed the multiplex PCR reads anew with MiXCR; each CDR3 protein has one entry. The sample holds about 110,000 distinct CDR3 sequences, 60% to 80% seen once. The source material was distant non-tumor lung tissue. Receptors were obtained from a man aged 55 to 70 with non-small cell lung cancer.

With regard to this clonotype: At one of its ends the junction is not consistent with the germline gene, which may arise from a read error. In DNA, the CDR3 is TGTGTCAGCAGCCGCTGGGATAACGATGGCTACATCTTC. Its protein product is CVSSRWDNDGYIF. V usage is TRBV6-2 or TRBV6-3 and J usage is TRBJ1-2; D gene unclear. The germline V gene encodes CDR1 MNHEY and CDR2 SVGEGT. The CDR3 has 13 residues.

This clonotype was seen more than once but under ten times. DNA for the CDR3: TGTGCCAGTACCTTGAGGAGGAACACACAGGGCGGAGGCTACACCTTC. This encodes CASTLRRNTQGGGYTF. This chain links TRBV19 with TRBJ1-2, with D perhaps matching TRBD1 (6 bases). This CDR3 spans 16 amino acids. Trimming removed 7 bases at V and 8 bases at J, with 26 bases between. Germline loops: CDR1 LNHDA, CDR2 SQIVND (reference sequence).

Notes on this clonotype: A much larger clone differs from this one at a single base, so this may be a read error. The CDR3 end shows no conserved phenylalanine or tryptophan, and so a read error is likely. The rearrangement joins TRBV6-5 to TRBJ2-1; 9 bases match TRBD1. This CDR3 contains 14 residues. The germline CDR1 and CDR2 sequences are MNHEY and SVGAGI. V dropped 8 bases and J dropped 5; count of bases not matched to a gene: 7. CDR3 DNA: TGTGCCAGCTGTTGGGGACAGGGAAACAATGAGCAGTTCCTC. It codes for CASCWGQGNNEQFL.

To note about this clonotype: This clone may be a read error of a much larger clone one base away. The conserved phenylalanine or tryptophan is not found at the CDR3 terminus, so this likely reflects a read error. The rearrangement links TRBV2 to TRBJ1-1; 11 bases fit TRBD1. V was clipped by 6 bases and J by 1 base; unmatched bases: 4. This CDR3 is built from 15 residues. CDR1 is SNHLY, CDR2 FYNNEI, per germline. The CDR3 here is CASRDRGPRNTEAFV. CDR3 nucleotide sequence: TGTGCCAGCAGGGACAGGGGGCCAAGGAACACTGAAGCTTTCGTT.

CDR3: CASSQAGRVDGIYGEQFF. CDR3 bases: TGCGCCAGCAGCCAAGCCGGTAGGGTCGACGGGATATATGGAGAGCAGTTCTTC. The chain recombines TRBV4-1 with TRBJ2-1; D is possibly TRBD2 (5 bases). With 1 base removed from V and 10 bases from J, the gap between germline ends came to 26 bases. CDR1 MGHRA and CDR2 YSYEKL come from the germline V gene. The CDR3 is made up of 18 amino acids.

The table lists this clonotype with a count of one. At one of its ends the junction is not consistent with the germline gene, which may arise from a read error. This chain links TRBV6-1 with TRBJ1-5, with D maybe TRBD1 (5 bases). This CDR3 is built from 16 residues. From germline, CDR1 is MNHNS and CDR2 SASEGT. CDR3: CASSDWGSGGSQPLHF. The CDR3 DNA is TGTGCCAGCAGTGATTGGGGCAGTGGGGGTAGCCAGCCCCTGCATTTT.

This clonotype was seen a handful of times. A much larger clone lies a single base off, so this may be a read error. CDR3 region: CATSDPGQTTRELFF. DNA for the CDR3: TGTGCCACCAGTGACCCGGGACAGACCACCAGGGAGCTGTTTTTT. The chain combines TRBV24-1 with TRBJ2-2, with 7 positions matching TRBD1. Per germline, CDR1 KGHDR and CDR2 SFDVKD. The CDR3 extends over 15 amino acids.

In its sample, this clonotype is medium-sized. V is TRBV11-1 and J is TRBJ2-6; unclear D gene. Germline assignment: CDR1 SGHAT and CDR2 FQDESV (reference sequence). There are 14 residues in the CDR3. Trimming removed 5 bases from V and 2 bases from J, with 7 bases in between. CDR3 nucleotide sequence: TGTGCCAGCAGCCCGTTTCCTGGGGCCAACGTCCTGACTTTC. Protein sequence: CASSPFPGANVLTF. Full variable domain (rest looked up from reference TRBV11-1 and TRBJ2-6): EAEVAQSPRYKITEKSQAVAFWCDPISGHATLYWYRQILGQGPELLVQFQDESVVDDSQLPKDRFSAERLKGVDSTLKIQPAELGDSAMYLCASSPFPGANVLTFGAGSRLTVL.

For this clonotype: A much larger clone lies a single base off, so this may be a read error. The CDR3 reads CASSTSGGDDYTF. In DNA form, the CDR3 reads TGTGCCAGCAGTACCTCCGGGGGTGATGACTACACCTTC. The chain employs TRBV6-5 and TRBJ1-2; a possible D gene is TRBD1 (5 bases). V was pared by 5 bases and J by 10 bases, with 17 bases between. Germline V gene data show CDR1 as MNHEY and CDR2 as SVGAGI. This CDR3 region has 13 residues.

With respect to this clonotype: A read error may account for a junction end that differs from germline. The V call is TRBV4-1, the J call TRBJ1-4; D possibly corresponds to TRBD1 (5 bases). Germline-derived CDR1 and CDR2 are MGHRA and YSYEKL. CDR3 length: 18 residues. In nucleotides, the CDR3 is TGCGCCAGCAGCCAAGATTTGGGGGTTGTACAGCTAGATGAAGAACTGTTTTTT. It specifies CASSQDLGVVQLDEELFF.

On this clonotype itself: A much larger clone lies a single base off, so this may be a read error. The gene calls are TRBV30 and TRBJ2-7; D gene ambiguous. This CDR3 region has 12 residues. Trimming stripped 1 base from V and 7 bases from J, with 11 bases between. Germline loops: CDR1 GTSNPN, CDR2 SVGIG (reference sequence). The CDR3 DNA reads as TGTGCCTGGAGTGAGGCTAGTATTGAGCAGTACTTC. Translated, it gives CAWSEASIEQYF. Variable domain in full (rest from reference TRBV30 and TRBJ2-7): SQTIHQWPATLVQPVGSPLSLECTVEGTSNPNLYWYRQAAGRGLQLLFYSVGIGQISSEVPQNLSASRPQDRQFILSSKKLLLSDSGFYLCAWSEASIEQYFGPGTRLTVT.